The 6 T cell receptor beta chains reported below all come from one sample, sequenced in a study of T cell repertoires in cytomegalovirus infection. Each CDR3 protein is one row after TCRdb ran MiXCR on the reads. The sample records roughly 630,000 distinct CDR3 sequences, roughly a quarter being singletons. The sample taken for sequencing was CD8+ T cells from PBMCs. These receptors were obtained from a human donor in good health (CMV status not recorded). Some clones in this sample may be carry-over from other donors' samples.

There are many counts of this clonotype. The CDR3 sequence: CASSSANHEQYV. The CDR3 nucleotides read TGTGCCAGCAGCTCCGCCAATCACGAGCAGTACGTC. This chain connects TRBV7-8 to TRBJ2-7; no reliable D call. CDR1 is SGHVS, CDR2 FQNEAQ, per germline. The CDR3 contains 12 residues. Deletions cut 4 bases from V and 5 bases from J, with 9 bases between.

This clonotype was seen more than once but under ten times. This sequence joins TRBV7-9 and TRBJ2-5, with a weak D call TRBD1 (5 bases). This CDR3 has 15 amino acids. V was shortened by 5 bases and J by 4 bases, with 17 bases between the two germline ends. The germline V gene encodes CDR1 SEHNR and CDR2 FQNEAQ (reference sequence). CDR3 region: CASSPRSRDRETQYF. In DNA form, the CDR3 reads TGTGCCAGCAGCCCTCGGAGCAGGGATAGAGAGACCCAGTACTTC.

DNA for the CDR3: TGTGCCAGCAGCTTAGGTTCGGGCAGGGCGGGTCAGCCCCAGCATTTT. Protein product: CASSLGSGRAGQPQHF. The chain is built from TRBV7-6 and TRBJ1-5, with D perhaps TRBD1 (5 bases). The V and J ends lost 1 base and 6 bases respectively, with 16 bases between them. Germline V lookup: CDR1 SGHVS, CDR2 FNYEAQ. The CDR3 contains 16 residues.

This clonotype was found a few times. The chain has TRBV7-9 and TRBJ2-2; 7 bases map to TRBD2. The CDR3 extends over 17 amino acids. Trimming at V came to 5 bases and at J to 4 bases, leaving 13 bases not matched to a gene. The germline CDR1 and CDR2 sequences are SEHNR and FQNEAQ (reference sequence). CDR3 sequence (DNA): TGTGCCAGCAGCCGCGCAGCGGGGATCGTCGGCACCGGGGAGCTGTTTTTT. Amino acids: CASSRAAGIVGTGELFF.

Ten or more counts support this clonotype. This rearrangement joins TRBV7-9 to TRBJ2-2; 9 nucleotides line up with TRBD1. From germline, CDR1 is SEHNR and CDR2 FQNEAQ (reference sequence). V gave up 6 bases and J gave up 5 bases; unmatched junction bases: 7. The CDR3 length is 15 residues. CDR3 in DNA: TGTGCCAGCAGTCGGCCGGGACAGGGAACCGGGGAGCTGTTTTTT. Translated: CASSRPGQGTGELFF.

This chain connects TRBV28 to TRBJ2-1, with D maybe TRBD1 (6 bases). Germline CDR1 MDHEN, CDR2 SYDVKM. The CDR3 loop spans 17 amino acids. The V end lost 4 bases, the J end lost 0 bases, and 16 bases lay between the germline ends. The CDR3 loop is CASSSGQSLSSYNEQFF. DNA for the CDR3: TGTGCCAGCAGTTCCGGACAGTCTCTTAGCTCCTACAATGAGCAGTTCTTC.